This T cell receptor beta chain is drawn from a study of metastatic and nonmetastatic thyroid tumors. TCRdb called clones again from the PCR reads with MiXCR. This table has roughly 59,000 clones, about 16% appearing once. V gave up 3 bases and J gave up 6 bases, with 18 bases separating them. The CDR3 is made up of 14 amino acids. Germline V gene data show CDR1 as SQVTM and CDR2 as ANQGSEA. This clone has a count of ten or more. Antigen unknown. No treatment had been given to any patient before thyroid surgery. Study findings and constraints: Within blood and tumor, benign nodules reportedly had significantly lower TCR beta diversity than malignant thyroid tumors did.

The chain is built from TRBV29-1 and TRBJ2-7, with D tentatively TRBD1 or TRBD2 (5 bases each). The sample comprised blood. This TCR derives from a male donor with papillary thyroid cancer or a benign thyroid nodule (not recorded which). Some clones in this sample may be carry-over from other donors' samples. The CDR3 DNA reads as TGCAGCGTTGAGAAGGGGACGCGCGTTTCCGAGCAGTACGTC. As protein: CSVEKGTRVSEQYV.